This T cell receptor beta chain was captured in a study of blood T cell repertoires in COVID-19. Study-level background: T cells, B-cell-depleted T cells, or PBMCs provided the cDNA or gDNA that served as material.

The CDR3 consists of 15 residues. CDR1 is SGHTA, CDR2 FQGNSA, per germline. Trimming removed 5 bases from V and 4 bases from J, with 15 bases in between. In the study's own analysis: Using reference gene primer amplification, nucleated cell counts were estimated. The data were produced by immunoSEQ multiplex PCR, yet TCRdb's version contains in-frame clones alone and is incomplete. V, J and clone size were drawn from that table, and D and trimming were deduced from the DNA. This sample has around 200,000 clones, with around four fifths found just once. This clone was found many times. The TCR was taken from a man aged 35-49 years with active or convalescent COVID-19. The chain carries TRBV7-2 and TRBJ1-5, with D perhaps TRBD1 (5 bases). Sequenced input: peripheral blood. CDR3 sequence: CASSPGGGSNQPQHF. The CDR3 DNA is TGTGCCAGCAGCCCTGGGGGGGGATCAAATCAGCCCCAGCATTTT. Combining the CDR3 with reference TRBV7-2 and TRBJ1-5 gives the whole variable domain GAGVSQSPSNKVTEKGKDVELRCDPISGHTALYWYRQSLGQGLEFLIYFQGNSAPDKSGLPSDRFSAERTGGSVSTLTIQRTQQEDSAVYLCASSPGGGSNQPQHFGDGTRLSIL.